The 27 T cell receptor beta chains presented below share a single source sample, sequenced in a study of blood T cell repertoires in COVID-19 (dated by TCRdb to 2019 to 2021). Libraries were built with the immunoSEQ multiplex PCR assay. Not all clones reach the TCRdb copy of this immuneACCESS table, which keeps in-frame sequences only. Checked studies attribute under half of the gap to unresolved V genes and leave the rest unexplained. Present in this sample are about 240,000 clones, 87% of which were seen just once. The ten largest clones add up to 2% to 3% of the sample. The sample consisted of PBMCs or T cells enriched from blood (not recorded which). The source is a woman in her twenties or thirties with acute COVID-19.

The chain recombines TRBV4-2 with TRBJ1-1, with D unclear. Germline V lookup: CDR1 LGHNA, CDR2 YNFKEQ. The V end was cut by 4 bases, the J end by 1 base, with 10 bases between. The CDR3 is 14 residues long. The CDR3 is CASSPNGWNTEAFF. The CDR3 nucleotides read TGTGCCAGCAGCCCCAATGGCTGGAACACTGAAGCTTTCTTT.

The chain combines TRBV5-1 with TRBJ2-1, with D perhaps matching TRBD1 (6 bases). V lost 4 bases to trimming and J lost 7 bases, with 18 bases between them. Germline values: CDR1 SGHRS, CDR2 YFSETQ. CDR3 length equals 15 residues. The CDR3 DNA sequence: TGCGCCAGCAGCACAACGCTGGGGGCGTTAAATGAGCAGTTCTTC. Its translation is CASSTTLGALNEQFF.

The V call is TRBV20-1, the J call TRBJ2-7; TRBD1 matches at 8 bases. V was pared by 3 bases and J by 2 bases, with 6 bases of the junction left unmatched. The CDR3 totals 14 residues. Germline CDR1 and CDR2: DFQATT and SNEGSKA (reference sequence). Written as DNA, the CDR3 is TGCAGTGCTAGTAAGGGACAGGCGACCTACGAGCAGTACTTC. It translates to CSASKGQATYEQYF.

The chain combines TRBV7-9 with TRBJ1-4; 8 bases are a match to TRBD1. The V gene end was trimmed by 1 base and the J gene end by 7 bases; junction bases not matched to a gene: 2. Germline CDR1 is SEHNR and CDR2 is FQNEAQ (reference sequence). CDR3 length equals 14 residues. The CDR3 spells CASSLGQGSEKLFF. The CDR3 region has the DNA TGTGCCAGCAGCTTAGGACAGGGGAGTGAAAAACTGTTTTTT.

There are a few counts of this clone. The rearrangement links TRBV4-1 to TRBJ1-1; 7 bases are shared with TRBD1. Trimming took 0 bases from V and 10 from J; bases not matched to a gene: 11. The CDR3 contains 15 residues. CDR1 and CDR2 (germline): MGHRA, YSYEKL. The CDR3: CASSQETGRGPRAFF. The DNA for the CDR3 is TGCGCCAGCAGCCAAGAGACCGGTAGGGGGCCAAGAGCTTTCTTT.

V and J are TRBV6-1 and TRBJ1-5; no definite D call. The CDR3 is made up of 15 amino acids. V was trimmed by 4 bases and J by 7 bases, leaving 17 bases between them. CDR1 and CDR2 from the germline V gene are MNHNS and SASEGT. This CDR3 reads CASSVLPLGSQPQHF. CDR3 bases: TGTGCCAGCAGTGTCCTACCGTTAGGGAGCCAGCCCCAGCATTTT.

The genes are TRBV15 and TRBJ1-3, with D possibly TRBD1 on 5 matching bases. Per germline, CDR1 LNHNV and CDR2 YYDKDF (reference sequence). Trimming removed 0 bases from V and 0 bases from J, with 15 bases in between. This CDR3 spans 18 amino acids. CDR3 protein: CATSRDTEQVYSGNTIYF. CDR3 bases: TGTGCCACCAGCAGAGATACAGAACAGGTTTACTCTGGAAACACCATATATTTT.

The gene calls are TRBV19 and TRBJ2-6, with D unresolved. The germline CDR1 and CDR2 sequences are LNHDA and SQIVND (reference sequence). The CDR3 spans 14 residues. V was pared by 4 bases and J by 0 bases, with 4 bases between. The CDR3 region has the DNA TGTGCCAGTAGTACCAGCTCTGGGGCCAACGTCCTGACTTTC. It is translated as CASSTSSGANVLTF.

This rearrangement joins TRBV18 to TRBJ2-3; 11 bases match TRBD2. The CDR3 has 16 residues. V was pared by 3 bases and J by 4 bases, with 6 bases of the junction left unmatched. Looked up from germline, CDR1 is KGHSH and CDR2 is LQKENI. The CDR3 loop is CASSPTTSGVSDTQYF. The CDR3 DNA follows: TGTGCCAGCTCACCCACGACTAGCGGGGTATCAGATACGCAGTATTTT. The variable domain in full, with the rest retrieved from reference TRBV18 and TRBJ2-3, is NAGVMQNPRHLVRRRGQEARLRCSPMKGHSHVYWYRQLPEEGLKFMVYLQKENIIDESGMPKERFSAEFPKEGPSILRIQQVVRGDSAAYFCASSPTTSGVSDTQYFGPGTRLTVL.

The chain uses TRBV19 and TRBJ1-2; TRBD1 is a possible D gene (5 bases). The V end was cut by 7 bases, the J end by 6 bases, with 21 bases between. CDR3 length equals 15 residues. Germline assignment: CDR1 LNHDA and CDR2 SQIVND (reference sequence). The CDR3 bases are TGTGCCAGTACTCTCATCATCGGAGGGGCTAATGGCTACACCTTC. This sequence encodes CASTLIIGGANGYTF.

Notes on this clone: Other DNA sequences in this specimen translate into the identical CDR3. V is TRBV11-2 and J is TRBJ1-3; D is ambiguous. CDR1 SGHAT and CDR2 FQNNGV come from the germline V gene. This CDR3 comprises 16 residues. The ends were cut back, 4 bases at V and 2 bases at J, with 15 bases in the middle. CDR3 loop: CASSSPTGATGNTIYF. As DNA, the CDR3 is TGTGCCAGCAGCTCACCGACGGGAGCGACTGGAAACACCATATATTTT.

The chain carries TRBV5-1 and TRBJ2-6; a weak D match, TRBD1 (5 bases). This CDR3 contains 15 residues. V was trimmed by 4 bases and J by 3 bases, leaving 11 bases between them. CDR1 SGHRS and CDR2 YFSETQ come from the germline V gene. Written as DNA, the CDR3 is TGCGCCAGCAGCCCCCGGCAGGGTGGGGCCAACGTCCTGACTTTC. Translation: CASSPRQGGANVLTF.

The V and J genes are TRBV5-4 and TRBJ2-7; D is undetermined. Germline CDR1 and CDR2: SGHNT and YYREEE (reference sequence). CDR3 size: 14 residues. Trimming took 0 bases from V and 2 from J, leaving 9 bases between them. CDR3 in amino acids: CASSLAGSTYEQYF. Here the CDR3 DNA reads TGTGCCAGCAGCTTGGCCGGTAGTACCTACGAGCAGTACTTC.

This chain links TRBV29-1 with TRBJ2-7; D is perhaps TRBD1 (5 bases). V shed 6 bases and J shed 3 bases, with 15 bases lying between them. Germline assignment: CDR1 SQVTM and CDR2 ANQGSEA. This CDR3 has 13 residues. DNA of the CDR3: TGCAGCGTCAAAAACAGGAAAAACTACGAGCAGTACTTC. The encoded protein is CSVKNRKNYEQYF.

The V gene is TRBV28, the J gene TRBJ2-3; 10 bases fit TRBD2. V gave up 3 bases and J gave up 1 base; unmatched junction bases: 10. The CDR3 is 18 amino acids. The germline CDR1 and CDR2 sequences are MDHEN and SYDVKM. The CDR3 loop reads CASSFVAGGPRGTDTQYF. As DNA, the CDR3 is TGTGCCAGCAGTTTCGTAGCGGGGGGACCTCGAGGCACAGATACGCAGTATTTT.

This rearrangement joins TRBV7-2 to TRBJ2-5; 9 nucleotides agree with TRBD1. Germline trimming cut 0 bases from V and 2 bases from J; bases unmatched to any gene: 7. CDR1 SGHTA and CDR2 FQGNSA come from the germline V gene. This CDR3 is 17 amino acids long. The CDR3 region is CASSLAVGGTGQETQYF. The CDR3 DNA follows: TGTGCCAGCAGCTTAGCGGTGGGGGGGACAGGGCAAGAGACCCAGTACTTC.

The table lists this clone with a few counts. Here the CDR3 DNA reads TGTGCCAGCGATCCAGGGTCGACCGGGGAGCTGTTTTTT. It translates to CASDPGSTGELFF. The chain has TRBV2 and TRBJ2-2; possibly TRBD1 for D (5 bases). The CDR3 contains 13 residues. Germline V CDR1 and CDR2: SNHLY, FYNNEI. Trimming shortened V by 8 bases and J by 5 bases, and 12 bases separated the two germline ends.

This chain joins TRBV7-9 and TRBJ2-2, with a possible D match to TRBD1 (6 bases). The CDR3 is 15 amino acids. Germline lookup yields CDR1 SEHNR and CDR2 FQNEAQ (reference sequence). V lost 7 bases and J 2 bases, leaving 14 bases between the germline ends. CDR3 sequence reads: CASTNRVGNTGELFF. The CDR3 bases are TGTGCCAGCACTAACAGGGTGGGAAACACCGGGGAGCTGTTTTTT.

This clone is a singleton in its sample. The V gene is TRBV5-4, the J gene TRBJ1-3, with no clear D. Germline V gene sequence: CDR1 SGHNT, CDR2 YYREEE (reference sequence). Deletions cut 3 bases from V and 0 bases from J, with 13 bases between. The CDR3 sequence is 16 residues long. CDR3 amino acids: CASSSPGLFSGNTIYF. CDR3 sequence (DNA): TGTGCCAGCAGCTCACCTGGACTGTTCTCTGGAAACACCATATATTTT.

This chain connects TRBV5-4 to TRBJ2-5, with D perhaps TRBD1 (6 bases). The V gene lost 4 bases and the J gene lost 1 base, with 14 bases spanning the gap. Germline lookup yields CDR1 SGHNT and CDR2 YYREEE (reference sequence). The CDR3 extends over 15 amino acids. The CDR3 loop is CASSPRGQGQETQYF. The CDR3 DNA reads TGTGCCAGCAGCCCGAGGGGACAAGGCCAAGAGACCCAGTACTTC.

V usage is TRBV7-9 and J usage is TRBJ1-2, with TRBD1 matching 7 bases. Germline V gene data show CDR1 as SEHNR and CDR2 as FQNEAQ (reference sequence). With 5 bases clipped from V and 6 bases from J, the junction kept 6 bases outside the gene matches. CDR3 length equals 13 residues. CDR3 sequence reads: CASSILQGHGYTF. The CDR3 coding sequence is TGTGCCAGCAGCATCTTACAGGGGCATGGCTACACCTTC.

The gene calls are TRBV27 and TRBJ1-6; D may be TRBD1 (6 bases). Looked up from germline, CDR1 is MNHEY and CDR2 is SMNVEV (reference sequence). The CDR3 is 13 residues long. The germline V and J ends were trimmed by 3 bases and 11 bases, with 11 bases remaining between them. The CDR3 sequence: CASSLTGVAPLHF. The CDR3 DNA reads TGTGCCAGCAGTTTGACAGGTGTTGCACCCCTCCACTTT.

V usage is TRBV7-9 and J usage is TRBJ2-2; D possibly corresponds to TRBD2 (5 bases). This CDR3 region has 13 residues. CDR1 and CDR2 from the germline V gene are SEHNR and FQNEAQ (reference sequence). V lost 5 bases and J 4 bases, leaving 8 bases between the germline ends. Here the CDR3 reads CASSPTITGELFF. The CDR3 DNA sequence: TGTGCCAGCAGCCCGACTATCACCGGGGAGCTGTTTTTT.

The rearrangement joins TRBV11-2 to TRBJ2-3; D is ambiguous. Germline V gene data show CDR1 as SGHAT and CDR2 as FQNNGV. There are 16 residues in the CDR3. Trimming cost V 4 bases and J 4 bases, with 18 bases left between them. CDR3 loop: CASSSSIVAGADTQYF. The CDR3 DNA is TGTGCCAGCAGCTCCTCCATTGTGGCAGGCGCAGATACGCAGTATTTT.

The CDR3 nucleotides are TGTGCCAGCAGCTTACGTTGGGGGGGACTCATCTACACTGAAGCTTTCTTT. Its translation is CASSLRWGGLIYTEAFF. The V and J genes are TRBV11-2 and TRBJ1-1, with D perhaps matching TRBD1 (5 bases). Germline CDR1 reads SGHAT; CDR2 reads FQNNGV. CDR3 length: 17 residues. The V gene lost 2 bases and the J gene lost 3 bases, with 19 bases spanning the gap.

The chain uses TRBV10-3 and TRBJ1-2, with a weak D call TRBD1 (6 bases). This CDR3 is 14 amino acids long. V lost 4 bases and J 4 bases, leaving 13 bases between the germline ends. Germline loops: CDR1 ENHRY, CDR2 SYGVKD. The CDR3: CAISVEGGPYGYTF. The DNA of the CDR3 is TGTGCCATCAGTGTTGAGGGGGGGCCCTATGGCTACACCTTC.

A few counts support this clone. The V call is TRBV11-2, the J call TRBJ2-1; D is perhaps TRBD2 (5 bases). V was shortened by 1 base and J by 2 bases, with 9 bases between the two germline ends. In germline, CDR1 is SGHAT, CDR2 FQNNGV. The CDR3 runs to 15 residues. As DNA, the CDR3 is TGTGCCAGCAGCTTAGGGAGAGGGACCTACAATGAGCAGTTCTTC. It translates to CASSLGRGTYNEQFF.